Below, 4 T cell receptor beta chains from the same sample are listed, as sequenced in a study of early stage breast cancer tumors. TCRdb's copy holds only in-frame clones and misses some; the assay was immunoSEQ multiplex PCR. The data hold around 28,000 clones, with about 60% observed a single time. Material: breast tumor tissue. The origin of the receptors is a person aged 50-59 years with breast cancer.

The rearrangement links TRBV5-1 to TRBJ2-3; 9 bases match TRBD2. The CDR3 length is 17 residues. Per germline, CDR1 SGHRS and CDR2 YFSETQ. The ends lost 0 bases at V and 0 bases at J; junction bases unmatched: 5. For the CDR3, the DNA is TGCGCCAGCAGCTTGGTGACTAGCGGCTCTAGCACAGATACGCAGTATTTT. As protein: CASSLVTSGSSTDTQYF.

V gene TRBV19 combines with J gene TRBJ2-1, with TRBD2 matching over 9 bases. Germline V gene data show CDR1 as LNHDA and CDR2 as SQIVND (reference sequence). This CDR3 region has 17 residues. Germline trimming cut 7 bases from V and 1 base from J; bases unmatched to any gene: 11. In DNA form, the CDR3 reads TGTGCCAGTAACAGGGGATTGCGGGAGGGGTCCTACAATGAGCAGTTCTTC. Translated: CASNRGLREGSYNEQFF.

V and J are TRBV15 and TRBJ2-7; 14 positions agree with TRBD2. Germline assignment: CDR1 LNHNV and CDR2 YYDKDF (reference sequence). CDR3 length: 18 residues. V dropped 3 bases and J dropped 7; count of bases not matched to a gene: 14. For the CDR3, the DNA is TGTGCCACCAGCAGGCGACTAGCGGGAGGGCCCAGGGGACGTGAGCAGTACTTC. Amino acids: CATSRRLAGGPRGREQYF.

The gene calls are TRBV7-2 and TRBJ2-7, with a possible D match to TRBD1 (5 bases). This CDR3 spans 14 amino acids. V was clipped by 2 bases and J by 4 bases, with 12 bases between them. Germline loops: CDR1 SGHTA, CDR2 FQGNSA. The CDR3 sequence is CASSLIGVEYEQYF. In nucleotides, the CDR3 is TGTGCCAGCAGCTTAATAGGGGTCGAGTACGAGCAGTACTTC. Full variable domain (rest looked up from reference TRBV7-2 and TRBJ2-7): GAGVSQSPSNKVTEKGKDVELRCDPISGHTALYWYRQSLGQGLEFLIYFQGNSAPDKSGLPSDRFSAERTGGSVSTLTIQRTQQEDSAVYLCASSLIGVEYEQYFGPGTRLTVT.